This T cell receptor (beta chain) was documented in a study of shared clonotypes between healthy human individuals. Whole-study context: Each donor contributed plates that comprised three CD4 naive, three CD4 memory, two CD8 naive and one CD8 memory. Notes on the study in general: A limitation of the genetic and exposure-history diversity represented arose from few donors. Clonotype sharing across a handful of donors was observed for around 5% of naive CD4 clonotypes.

The table came from immunoSEQ multiplex PCR; TCRdb's copy has only in-frame clones and leaves some out. This sample yields around 600,000 clones, of which roughly 97% are seen a single time; 0.045% to 0.07% belongs to the top ten. Both subsets, CD45RA+ naive and CD45RA-negative memory, were split from the CD4+ cells. Comment on this clone: Its antigen remains unidentified.

The CDR3 runs to 15 residues. CDR1 is SEHNR and CDR2 is FQNEAQ in the germline V gene (reference sequence). Trimming left V 2 bases short and J 3 bases short, with 14 bases between. The chain joins TRBV7-9 to TRBJ2-7, with D possibly TRBD2 on 6 matching bases. This clonotype was obtained from a woman under 40 in good health. The specimen sequenced was naive CD4+ T cells sorted from blood. Described subset: CD45RA+ positively selected. CDR3 sequence: CASSLSGLAFYEQYF. DNA for the CDR3: TGTGCCAGCAGCTTATCTGGCCTAGCGTTCTACGAGCAGTACTTC. The full variable domain, with the rest looked up from reference TRBV7-9 and TRBJ2-7, is DTGVSQNPRHKITKRGQNVTFRCDPISEHNRLYWYRQTLGQGPEFLTYFQNEAQLEKSRLLSDRFSAERPKGSFSTLEIQRTEQGDSAMYLCASSLSGLAFYEQYFGPGTRLTVT.